These 4 T cell receptor beta chains were all obtained from the same sample, sequenced in a study of radiation and T cells in renal cell carcinoma. The method was immunoSEQ multiplex PCR; TCRdb's version includes in-frame clones alone and lacks a portion of them. The data contain 150,000 or so clones, 88% of them seen just once; the ten biggest clones take up around 12%. Time point noted: baseline pretreatment blood. Regarding treatment: 15 Gy SBRT to primary tumor, nephrectomy 4 weeks later. This material consisted of blood, taken from a patient whose treatment included radiotherapy and nephrectomy. These TCRs come from a woman between 45 and 65 years old with renal cell carcinoma.

The genes are TRBV11-2 and TRBJ1-6; D is uncertain. With 1 base removed from V and 3 bases from J, the gap between germline ends came to 10 bases. The germline V gene encodes CDR1 SGHAT and CDR2 FQNNGV. CDR3 length: 16 residues. The DNA for the CDR3 is TGTGCCAGCAGCTTAGGGCCGGACTTCTATAATTCACCCCTCCACTTT. It encodes CASSLGPDFYNSPLHF.

The chain employs TRBV4-2 and TRBJ2-5; tentative D call: TRBD2 (5 bases). There are 14 residues in the CDR3. Trimming cost V 4 bases and J 0 bases, with 9 bases left between them. In germline, CDR1 is LGHNA, CDR2 YNFKEQ. CDR3 in amino acids: CASSPSGYQETQYF. Written as DNA, the CDR3 is TGTGCCAGCAGCCCAAGCGGCTACCAAGAGACCCAGTACTTC.

The chain combines TRBV6-1 with TRBJ2-7; 9 positions agree with TRBD1. The V gene's germline CDR1 is MNHNS and CDR2 SASEGT. Germline trimming cut 1 base from V and 2 bases from J; bases unmatched to any gene: 3. The CDR3 totals 15 residues. In DNA, the CDR3 is TGTGCCAGCAGTGAAGTGGGACAGGGTCCCTACGAGCAGTACTTC. It yields the protein CASSEVGQGPYEQYF.

This sequence joins TRBV2 and TRBJ2-4; unclear D gene. The CDR3 is 15 amino acids. Looked up from germline, CDR1 is SNHLY and CDR2 is FYNNEI. V was cut by 1 base and J by 0 bases, with 7 bases left in between. CDR3 sequence reads: CASSEGDIAKNIQYF. DNA for the CDR3: TGTGCCAGCAGTGAAGGAGACATAGCCAAAAACATTCAGTACTTC.